Listed below are T cell receptor beta chains from one sample, sequenced in a study of OX40 agonist ivuxolimab in advanced cancers. Profiling relied on immunoSEQ multiplex PCR, and the TCRdb table lists in-frame clones only, not all of them. The sample holds 72,000 or so clones; under 85% are singletons and the top ten take 0.4% to 0.55%. The sequences come from CD4+ or CD8+ T cells sorted from blood, collected in a trial of the OX40 agonist ivuxolimab. The receptors stem from an adult with an advanced solid tumor such as melanoma, head and neck, liver or kidney cancer. The CDR3 runs from the conserved cysteine through the conserved F or W.

v_call cdr3_aa
TRBV19 CASNRRANNSPLHF
TRBV29-1 CSVEAGGRADTQYF
TRBV18 CASSPDQMSSGNTIYF
TRBV18 CASSPLGAGTSTDTQYF
TRBV11-2 CASNSLGGRFNEQFF
TRBV10-3 CAIRDSQGTEAFF
TRBV19 CASSSLTLPVQFF
TRBV5-1 CASSLGSEPLHF
TRBV30 CAWEVGYRTEAFF
TRBV7-9 CASSLEEYGYTF
TRBV9 CASSVDLGGQPQHF
TRBV29-1 CSGKRGGNTGELFF
TRBV19 CASSLGQGWTEAFF
TRBV9 CASSVGGTSGKDEQFF
TRBV25-1 CASMKGTSGGGEQYF
TRBV4-1 CASSQGLGGSGNQPQHF
TRBV7-2 CASSSSDRGANVLTF
TRBV5-8 CASSFRTDTQYF
TRBV5-1 CASSRSLGVSSYNEQFF
TRBV6-1 CAGGEINEQFF
TRBV7-2 CASTLTANTEAFF
TRBV18 CASSGTGVNTEAFF
TRBV29-1 CSVEAQMAYGYTF
TRBV27 CASSFGTIPNTEAFF
TRBV21-1 CASSKETPSSYNSPLHF
TRBV4-1 CASSQVLVWEQFF
TRBV6-5 CASRRGWGNQPQHF
TRBV28 CASSLLGEQGGGYTF
TRBV4-1 CASSQGIQGAGNTIYF
TRBV7-2 CASSLKGGRAGNEQFF
TRBV7-2 CASSAKLRGAGVDEQFF
TRBV5-5 CASSPSTVGNTIYF
TRBV29-1 CSVERNTEAFF
TRBV28 CASRGSTSGTLEQYF
TRBV2 CASKQGITEAFF
TRBV7-6 CASSPRLGDEQYF
TRBV2 CASSVIRLAKNIQYF
TRBV5-1 CASSLVQGANRRNTEAFF
TRBV18 CASSLGAEYGSGNTIYF
TRBV18 CASSRDRGNGETQYF
TRBV4-3 CASSQVRVDTGTGELFF
TRBV28 CATLGRGTSRGTQYF
TRBV20-1 CSAGREAEAFF
TRBV2 CASRLAGGATDTQYF
TRBV20-1 CSATTGETQYF
TRBV27 CASSLRDIIYNEQFF
TRBV5-1 CASSLWVGNNEQFF
TRBV10-3 CAISESDLDTQYF
TRBV7-6 CASSLDGDTGELFF
TRBV5-4 CASSFVGDTEAFF
TRBV2 CASSDGRQSNQPQHF
TRBV19 CASSIRAASSYNEQFF
TRBV6-1 CASSVTPLGGNTIYF
TRBV30 CAWRRRGGETQYF
TRBV28 CASRGPLSNQPQHF